The sequence of this T cell receptor beta chain was determined in a study of T cells expressing NK-cell markers. Across the whole study: Sorted CD3+CD56+NKG2C+, CD3+CD56+NKG2C- and CD3+CD56-NKG2C+ T cells provided the TCR beta repertoires. Eight donors were sequenced, of whom seven were HCMV-seropositive, while the remaining one was HCMV-seronegative.

For this clonotype: Its antigen is currently unknown.

CDR3 size: 13 residues. Study results and limitations: NKG2C+ dominant clonotype frequencies in 6 or 7 donors were roughly 1.0-7.0% of CD8+ T cells. In a handful of donors, dominant clonotypes made up about 25-65% of CD3+CD56-NKG2C+ cells.

From the 5' RACE reads, TCRdb lists one entry per CDR3 protein and no DNA. In total, the table holds some 440,000 distinct CDR3 sequences. Sequencing was carried out using blood T cells: a sorted CD56 or NKG2C T cell subset, CD4+ or CD8+ T cells, or bulk PBMC T cells (not recorded which). The V gene is TRBV12-3 or TRBV12-4, the J gene TRBJ1-1; no DNA is available, so the TRBD1 call from TCRdb remains unchecked. The clonotype originates from a woman between 45 and 65 years old in good health. The CDR3 here is CASRAGKNTEAFF.